This entry lists 16 T cell receptor beta chains sequenced from one sample in a study of T cell repertoires in cytomegalovirus infection. Using its own MiXCR run on the reads, TCRdb lists one record per CDR3 protein. Found here are around 750,000 distinct CDR3 sequences, approximately 29% of them singletons; the top ten hold over 10%. Their recognized antigens are unknown. Material: cultured CD8+ T cells from PBMCs, obtained from culture after CMV antigen stimulation. The source of these receptors is a human donor in good health (CMV status not recorded). Some clones in this sample may be carry-over from other donors' samples.

The CDR3 reads CASSGSRDRVGVDQYF. Written as DNA, the CDR3 is TGTGCCAGCAGCGGAAGCAGGGACAGGGTTGGAGTGGACCAGTACTTC. The rearrangement links TRBV7-8 to TRBJ2-5; 9 bases map to TRBD1. V lost 5 bases and J lost 10; bases outside the gene matches: 17. There are 16 residues in the CDR3. Germline V CDR1 and CDR2: SGHVS, FQNEAQ.

The chain recombines TRBV5-1 with TRBJ2-3; 8 bases align to TRBD1. Losses at the gene ends were 0 bases for V and 2 bases for J; bases not matched to a gene: 14. Germline-derived CDR1 and CDR2 are SGHRS and YFSETQ. The CDR3 totals 19 residues. CDR3 region: CASSLADQDRVWNTDTQYF. For the CDR3, the DNA is TGCGCCAGCAGCTTGGCCGACCAGGACAGGGTTTGGAACACAGATACGCAGTATTTT.

This clonotype was seen at least ten times. V gene TRBV7-8 combines with J gene TRBJ2-5; 8 nucleotides match TRBD2. This CDR3 comprises 16 residues. The junction had 8 bases not matched to a gene; V was cut back by 5 bases and J by 0 bases. The germline gives CDR1 SGHVS, CDR2 FQNEAQ. CDR3 residues: CASSRAPAGDQETQYF. The CDR3 DNA reads as TGTGCCAGCAGCCGAGCCCCAGCGGGGGACCAAGAGACCCAGTACTTC. Looking up the rest from reference TRBV7-8 and TRBJ2-5 gives the full variable domain: GAGVSQSPRYKVAKRGQDVALRCDPISGHVSLFWYQQALGQGPEFLTYFQNEAQLDKSGLPSDRFFAERPEGSVSTLKIQRTQQEDSAVYLCASSRAPAGDQETQYFGPGTRLLVL.

The rearrangement joins TRBV5-1 to TRBJ2-1; D gene unclear. CDR3 length equals 15 residues. Germline lookup yields CDR1 SGHRS and CDR2 YFSETQ. The V end was cut by 3 bases, the J end by 0 bases, with 10 bases between. This chain's CDR3 is CASSSATSSYNEQFF. DNA of the CDR3: TGCGCCAGCAGCTCGGCTACCAGCTCCTACAATGAGCAGTTCTTC.

This clonotype turned up a few times. Sequence at one end of the junction differs from germline and may be a read error. The chain combines TRBV4-1 with TRBJ2-4; D is unresolved. In germline, CDR1 is MGHRA, CDR2 YSYEKL. The CDR3 totals 12 residues. Here the CDR3 DNA reads TGTGCCAGCAGCCATCAAGGCGACATTCAGTACTTC. Protein product: CASSHQGDIQYF.

The sample holds a few counts of this clonotype. The rearrangement joins TRBV6-2 or TRBV6-3 to TRBJ1-5; D perhaps matches TRBD1 (5 bases). V was clipped by 2 bases and J by 1 base, with 21 bases between them. The CDR3 runs to 19 residues. Per germline, CDR1 MNHEY and CDR2 SVGEGT. CDR3 sequence: CASSYALTEFLGSNQPQHF. In nucleotides, the CDR3 is TGTGCCAGCAGTTACGCGCTGACAGAGTTTCTGGGAAGCAATCAGCCCCAGCATTTT.

This clonotype has a handful of counts. V gene TRBV12-3 or TRBV12-4 combines with J gene TRBJ2-7, with TRBD1 matching over 9 bases. J was trimmed by 5 bases and V by 3 bases; bases with no gene match: 17. The length of the CDR3 is 18 residues. The CDR3 coding sequence is TGTGCCAGCAGTTTTCGAATAATAGGACAGGGGCTTTCTGACGAGCAGTACTTC. Protein: CASSFRIIGQGLSDEQYF.

The DNA of the CDR3 is TGTGCCAGCAGTGAGTGGGACAGCTATGGCTACACCTTC. Translation: CASSEWDSYGYTF. J is TRBJ1-2 and V is TRBV2; 7 positions agree with TRBD1. The V and J ends lost 3 bases and 4 bases, in that order; junction bases with no gene match: 2. Germline V lookup: CDR1 SNHLY, CDR2 FYNNEI. The CDR3 spans 13 residues.

On this clonotype: Being one base from a much bigger clone, this may be a read error. The rearrangement uses TRBV2 and TRBJ2-1, with 10 bases matching TRBD2. In germline, CDR1 is SNHLY, CDR2 FYNNEI. The length of the CDR3 is 18 residues. DNA for the CDR3: TGTGTCAGCAGTGAAGTCAGAGTAGCGGGGGGTCAGTACAATGAGCAGTTCTTC. Residues: CVSSEVRVAGGQYNEQFF.

The chain uses TRBV10-2 and TRBJ2-4; D is undetermined. The CDR3 sequence is 12 residues long. V dropped 3 bases and J dropped 5 bases, with 5 bases sitting between them. CDR1 and CDR2 (germline): WSHSY, SAAADI. This chain's CDR3 is CASSDRENIQYF. As DNA, the CDR3 is TGCGCCAGCAGTGACAGAGAAAACATTCAGTACTTC.

The V call is TRBV10-2, the J call TRBJ2-7; 10 bases line up with TRBD1. The CDR3 totals 15 residues. Germline V gene sequence: CDR1 WSHSY, CDR2 SAAADI. With V trimmed by 7 bases and J by 4 bases, 10 bases remained unmatched. The CDR3 is CASNSRDRGIYEQYF. CDR3 nucleotide sequence: TGCGCCAGCAACAGCCGGGACAGGGGTATTTACGAGCAGTACTTC.

The chain has TRBV11-1 and TRBJ2-1; 12 bases agree with TRBD2. The CDR3 totals 16 residues. The V and J ends lost 5 bases and 8 bases, in that order; junction bases with no gene match: 10. Germline V gene sequence: CDR1 SGHAT, CDR2 FQDESV (reference sequence). In nucleotides, the CDR3 is TGTGCCAGCAGCATAAATCCTAGCGGGGGGGCCGATGAGCAGTTCTTC. Translating gives CASSINPSGGADEQFF.

The gene calls are TRBV12-5 and TRBJ1-5; D is uncertain. The V gene lost 6 bases and the J gene lost 11 bases, with 11 bases spanning the gap. CDR1 LGHNT and CDR2 FRNRAP come from the germline V gene. There are 11 residues in the CDR3. CDR3 DNA sequence: TGTGCTAGTGGCCGTGACCGGTCCCAGCATTTT. This translates into CASGRDRSQHF.

This clonotype was seen a handful of times. The genes are TRBV27 and TRBJ1-2, with a tentative D call TRBD1 (6 bases). This CDR3 is built from 15 residues. V was shortened by 0 bases and J by 5 bases, with 13 bases between the two germline ends. In germline, CDR1 is MNHEY, CDR2 SMNVEV (reference sequence). CDR3 sequence (DNA): TGTGCCAGCAGTTTATCGGTGGGACATGGATATGGCTACACCTTC. It specifies CASSLSVGHGYGYTF.

This clonotype was observed a handful of times. The chain recombines TRBV28 with TRBJ2-1, with D unresolved. The length of the CDR3 is 14 residues. The V end lost 4 bases, the J end lost 2 bases, and 9 bases lay between the germline ends. Per germline, CDR1 MDHEN and CDR2 SYDVKM. The CDR3 DNA reads TGTGCCAGCAGTTACCCTAGGGCCTACAATGAGCAGTTCTTC. The encoded protein is CASSYPRAYNEQFF. The complete variable domain, with remaining parts taken from reference TRBV28 and TRBJ2-1, reads DVKVTQSSRYLVKRTGEKVFLECVQDMDHENMFWYRQDPGLGLRLIYFSYDVKMKEKGDIPEGYSVSREKKERFSLILESASTNQTSMYLCASSYPRAYNEQFFGPGTRLTVL.

The V gene is TRBV7-2, the J gene TRBJ1-1; tentative D call: TRBD1 (6 bases). This CDR3 has 15 amino acids. Trimming left V 5 bases short and J 1 base short, with 14 bases between. The germline CDR1 and CDR2 sequences are SGHTA and FQGNSA. The CDR3: CASSLRGGRNTEAFF. The DNA for the CDR3 is TGTGCCAGCAGCCTGAGAGGGGGGCGGAACACTGAAGCTTTCTTT.